Listed here are 10 T cell receptor beta chains from one sample, sequenced in a study of CD8 T cells in Susac syndrome. The authors reverse transcribed roughly 0.5 to 1 ug RNA with random hexamers. A single record per CDR3 protein comes from TCRdb applying MiXCR to the immunoSEQ multiplex PCR reads. The sample lists 150,000 to 200,000 distinct CDR3 sequences, about 94% seen once, with more than 0.12% in the top ten. The sequenced sample was CD4+ T cells from PBMCs. The receptors come from a human donor in good health.

This clonotype showed up just a few times. The chain combines TRBV30 with TRBJ2-5; D unclear. The ends were cut back, 2 bases at V and 5 bases at J, with 6 bases in the middle. The CDR3 is made up of 11 amino acids. Per the germline V gene, CDR1 is GTSNPN and CDR2 is SVGIG (reference sequence). CDR3 region: CAWSPGETQYF. DNA for the CDR3: TGTGCCTGGAGTCCTGGGGAGACCCAGTACTTC. The whole variable domain, filled in from reference TRBV30 and TRBJ2-5, reads SQTIHQWPATLVQPVGSPLSLECTVEGTSNPNLYWYRQAAGRGLQLLFYSVGIGQISSEVPQNLSASRPQDRQFILSSKKLLLSDSGFYLCAWSPGETQYFGPGTRLLVL.

The rearrangement joins TRBV18 to TRBJ2-1; D is perhaps TRBD1 (7 bases). This CDR3 region has 16 residues. V was trimmed by 4 bases and J by 0 bases, leaving 13 bases between them. CDR1 KGHSH and CDR2 LQKENI come from the germline V gene. Here the CDR3 reads CASSHSRDSSYNEQFF. CDR3 nucleotides: TGTGCCAGCTCACATTCGCGGGACAGCTCCTACAATGAGCAGTTCTTC.

The chain employs TRBV30 and TRBJ2-7, with D perhaps TRBD1 (6 bases). Trimming stripped 3 bases from V and 3 bases from J, with 18 bases between. This CDR3 spans 15 amino acids. The germline CDR1 and CDR2 sequences are GTSNPN and SVGIG (reference sequence). The CDR3 protein is CAWSPSLGAGYEQYF. CDR3 DNA: TGTGCCTGGAGCCCAAGTCTGGGGGCTGGCTACGAGCAGTACTTC.

CDR3 sequence: CASSLSGQGKYGYTF. The CDR3 DNA reads TGTGCCAGCAGCTTATCGGGACAGGGGAAATATGGCTACACCTTC. The V and J genes are TRBV11-1 and TRBJ1-2, with 10 bases fitting TRBD1. Germline V gene lookup returns CDR1 SGHAT and CDR2 FQDESV (reference sequence). The CDR3 covers 15 residues. After removal of 2 bases from V and 5 bases from J, the junction contained 5 bases not matched to a gene.

V gene TRBV20-1 combines with J gene TRBJ2-3; D perhaps matches TRBD2 (5 bases). The CDR3 is 13 amino acids. The V and J ends lost 7 bases and 0 bases respectively, with 11 bases between them. Germline CDR1 reads DFQATT; CDR2 reads SNEGSKA (reference sequence). CDR3 DNA sequence: TGCAGTGAACGGCGGGCTAGCACAGATACGCAGTATTTT. It encodes CSERRASTDTQYF.

The rearrangement joins TRBV12-3 or TRBV12-4 to TRBJ1-6, with 9 bases aligning to TRBD1. V was clipped by 5 bases and J by 9 bases; unmatched bases: 11. The CDR3 is made up of 16 amino acids. The CDR3 coding sequence is TGTGCCAGCAGTCCATATGGACGACAGGGGGTTTCACCCCTCCACTTT. It translates to CASSPYGRQGVSPLHF.

The table lists this clonotype with a few counts. The junction differs from germline at one of its ends, possibly a read error. J is TRBJ2-2 and V is TRBV7-6; D is unclear. Germline CDR1 and CDR2: SGHVS and FNYEAQ. The CDR3 runs 12 residues. The CDR3 DNA reads as TGTGCCAGCAGTTTAGGAACCGGGGAGCTGTTTTTT. It encodes CASSLGTGELFF.

This clonotype was seen more than once but under ten times. V is TRBV7-2 and J is TRBJ2-2, with D tentatively TRBD1 (6 bases). This CDR3 contains 13 residues. Trimming shortened V by 6 bases and J by 5 bases, and 10 bases separated the two germline ends. Germline-derived CDR1 and CDR2 are SGHTA and FQGNSA. This CDR3 reads CASSSQGTGELFF. In DNA form, the CDR3 reads TGTGCCAGCAGTTCTCAGGGGACCGGGGAGCTGTTTTTT. Filled out from reference TRBV7-2 and TRBJ2-2, the complete variable domain reads GAGVSQSPSNKVTEKGKDVELRCDPISGHTALYWYRQSLGQGLEFLIYFQGNSAPDKSGLPSDRFSAERTGGSVSTLTIQRTQQEDSAVYLCASSSQGTGELFFGEGSRLTVL.

The chain couples TRBV9 to TRBJ2-7, with 7 bases that match TRBD2. Germline V lookup: CDR1 SGDLS, CDR2 YYNGEE. The CDR3 runs 13 residues. V shed 4 bases, J shed 5 bases, and the junction held 6 bases outside the gene matches. Here the CDR3 reads CASSTGLENEQYF. CDR3 coding DNA: TGTGCCAGCAGCACCGGACTAGAGAACGAGCAGTACTTC.

The chain is built from TRBV6-2 or TRBV6-3 and TRBJ2-1; D tentatively reads TRBD1 or TRBD2 (5 bases each). In germline, CDR1 is MNHEY, CDR2 SVGEGT. The CDR3 spans 12 residues. This chain's CDR3 is CACGGSYNEQFF. Here the CDR3 DNA reads TGTGCGTGTGGGGGTTCCTACAATGAGCAGTTCTTC.